A few counts support the clone carrying this TCR beta chain. TCRdb analysed the PCR reads with MiXCR anew, one entry per CDR3 protein. Counted here are about 500,000 distinct CDR3 sequences, 20% to 25% occurring once; the ten biggest clones make up roughly 0.81%. Using a CD8+CD4-CCR7+CD45RA+ phenotype, naive CD8 T cells were sorted. These data are taken from a study of molecular identifiers for immune sequencing clone quantification. Germline V gives CDR1 GTSNPN, CDR2 SVGIG (reference sequence). The V gene end was trimmed by 0 bases and the J gene end by 3 bases; junction bases not matched to a gene: 7. The CDR3 runs to 15 residues.

Sequenced material: naive CD8+ T cells from blood, with Jurkat cell RNA spiked in. Specified subset: FACS-sorted CD8+CD4-CCR7+CD45RA+ naive T cells. The rearrangement links TRBV30 to TRBJ2-7; 8 nucleotides match TRBD2. The source is a human donor in good health. Some libraries in this study had Jurkat cell RNA spiked in. CDR3 sequence: CAWSVSSGSFYEQYF. The CDR3 DNA reads TGTGCCTGGAGTGTAAGCAGCGGGAGTTTCTACGAGCAGTACTTC.